This T cell receptor (beta chain) appears in the sequencing data of a study of blood T cell repertoires in COVID-19. Study overall: Material from acute and convalescent COVID-19 was sourced from the United States, Italy and Spain.

Profiled with immunoSEQ multiplex PCR; TCRdb holds only in-frame clones, not every one. The sample includes hundreds of thousands of clones, more than 80% of them seen just once. The CDR3 sequence is 15 residues long. Looked up from germline, CDR1 is GTSNPN and CDR2 is SVGIG (reference sequence). After removal of 4 bases from V and 1 base from J, the junction contained 8 bases not matched to a gene. Seattle's enrolled individuals joined amid active infection and were then monitored longitudinally. The sequence was collected from a woman aged 80 or over with COVID-19, enrolled during active disease. The specimen sequenced was peripheral blood. The gene calls are TRBV30 and TRBJ2-3; 7 nucleotides agree with TRBD1. The CDR3 DNA reads TGTGCCTGGATAGGTCAGGGGGTGCGCACAGATACGCAGTATTTT. The encoded protein is CAWIGQGVRTDTQYF.